Listed here is a single TCR beta chain. Its target is unknown. The length of the CDR3 is 15 residues. V was shortened by 4 bases and J by 0 bases, with 13 bases between the two germline ends. CDR1 and CDR2 (germline): SGHKS, YYEKEE (reference sequence). The sample is drawn from a study of lymphopenia after photon versus proton radiotherapy. Study conclusions and caveats: Better survival with proton therapy was suggested as possible, not demonstrated. A bigger post-nadir fall in TCR diversity correlated inversely with survival time in deceased patients.

Data came from immunoSEQ multiplex PCR; TCRdb stores just in-frame clones and leaves some out. The sample holds some 55,000 clones; 70% to 90% are singletons and the top ten take roughly 2.3%. This specimen was peripheral blood, taken from a patient treated with photon-based radiotherapy. The chain links TRBV5-5 to TRBJ1-2; D gene uncertain. The sequence came from a man aged 40-55 years with gastric cancer. The CDR3 nucleotides read TGTGCCAGCAGCCCGTTCCGGGCCACTAACTATGGCTACACCTTC. Its protein is CASSPFRATNYGYTF.